One sample yielded the 21 T cell receptor beta chains listed below, sequenced in a study of blood T cell repertoires in COVID-19. TCRdb keeps only in-frame clones here, not all; method: immunoSEQ multiplex PCR. The table has approximately 360,000 clones, over 80% seen once. Sequenced sample: PBMCs or T cells enriched from blood (not recorded which). These receptors came from a woman aged 50 to 65 who had recovered from COVID-19.

V and J are TRBV10-3 and TRBJ1-1; D gene ambiguous. V lost 0 bases and J lost 3, with 8 bases in between. The CDR3 has 14 amino acids. Germline V lookup: CDR1 ENHRY, CDR2 SYGVKD. The chain's CDR3 is CAISESVGYTEAFF. In DNA, the CDR3 is TGTGCCATCAGTGAGTCCGTGGGCTACACTGAAGCTTTCTTT.

The chain's CDR3 is CASRLVANYGYTF. CDR3 DNA sequence: TGTGCCAGCCGCCTAGTTGCTAACTATGGCTACACCTTC. This chain links TRBV2 with TRBJ1-2; D gene uncertain. The CDR3 spans 13 residues. The ends were cut back, 8 bases at V and 0 bases at J, with 10 bases in the middle. CDR1 is SNHLY, CDR2 FYNNEI, per germline.

The chain uses TRBV9 and TRBJ2-7; 7 nucleotides line up with TRBD2. The CDR3 totals 15 residues. Germline values: CDR1 SGDLS, CDR2 YYNGEE. V trimming: 0 bases; J trimming: 2 bases; junction bases outside the gene matches: 5. CDR3 bases: TGTGCCAGCAGCGTAGGCGGGACTACCACCTACGAGCAGTACTTC. It is translated as CASSVGGTTTYEQYF.

The chain carries TRBV28 and TRBJ2-1; D is perhaps TRBD1 (6 bases). CDR1 is MDHEN, CDR2 SYDVKM, per germline. V dropped 6 bases and J dropped 7 bases, with 16 bases sitting between them. The CDR3 sequence is 14 residues long. CDR3 residues: CASSPRGGRNEQFF. The CDR3 nucleotides are TGTGCCAGCAGCCCCAGAGGGGGTCGGAATGAGCAGTTCTTC.

This clone was seen only once. The chain combines TRBV18 with TRBJ1-1; D is possibly TRBD1 (5 bases). CDR1 is KGHSH and CDR2 is LQKENI in the germline V gene. V was shortened by 3 bases and J by 6 bases, with 14 bases between the two germline ends. The CDR3 has 14 residues. CDR3 region: CASSPRGRGAEAFF. The CDR3, as DNA: TGTGCCAGCTCACCGCGGGGCCGTGGGGCTGAAGCTTTCTTT.

The chain joins TRBV6-5 to TRBJ1-2; 11 bases fit TRBD1. This CDR3 spans 15 amino acids. The J segment lost 2 bases and the V segment lost 6 bases, leaving 5 bases of the junction unmatched. Germline V lookup: CDR1 MNHEY, CDR2 SVGAGI. The CDR3 spells CASSQGTGGNYGYTF. The CDR3 DNA follows: TGTGCCAGCAGCCAGGGGACAGGGGGAAACTATGGCTACACCTTC.

The chain combines TRBV7-2 with TRBJ2-5; 9 nucleotides agree with TRBD2. Per germline, CDR1 SGHTA and CDR2 FQGNSA. This CDR3 is built from 18 residues. V was pared by 4 bases and J by 4 bases, with 16 bases of the junction left unmatched. In DNA, the CDR3 is TGTGCCAGCAGCTCAAGTGGGCTAGCGGGAAACGGGCGAGAGACCCAGTACTTC. This sequence encodes CASSSSGLAGNGRETQYF.

CDR3 amino acids: CASSFLTGEAFF. CDR3 nucleotides: TGTGCCAGCAGTTTTTTAACAGGAGAAGCTTTCTTT. The chain employs TRBV27 and TRBJ1-1; the D gene is possibly TRBD1 (5 bases). Trimming cost V 3 bases and J 8 bases, with 10 bases left between them. The germline V gene encodes CDR1 MNHEY and CDR2 SMNVEV (reference sequence). The CDR3 length is 12 residues.

This chain connects TRBV4-3 to TRBJ2-3; D may be TRBD1 (6 bases). The germline CDR1 and CDR2 sequences are LGHNA and YSLEER. Trimming left V 0 bases short and J 7 bases short, with 20 bases between. This CDR3 contains 17 residues. The CDR3 DNA follows: TGCGCCAGCAGCCAAGATCCGCTAGCAACAGGGTCCAATACGCAGTATTTT. It codes for CASSQDPLATGSNTQYF.

V gene TRBV7-9 combines with J gene TRBJ2-2, with TRBD1 matching over 10 bases. The CDR3 sequence is 15 residues long. The germline gives CDR1 SEHNR, CDR2 FQNEAQ (reference sequence). After removal of 4 bases from V and 4 bases from J, the junction contained 3 bases not matched to a gene. CDR3 region: CASSSGQGPTGELFF. CDR3 coding DNA: TGTGCCAGCAGCTCGGGACAGGGGCCCACCGGGGAGCTGTTTTTT.

This CDR3 reads CASIGSSVNTEAFF. In DNA, the CDR3 is TGTGCCAGCATTGGTTCCAGCGTGAACACTGAAGCTTTCTTT. The chain carries TRBV28 and TRBJ1-1; D is ambiguous. Between the trimmed V and J ends, which lost 7 bases and 0 bases, there was a span of 12 bases. The CDR3 length is 14 residues. CDR1 MDHEN and CDR2 SYDVKM come from the germline V gene. The whole variable domain, remainder taken from reference TRBV28 and TRBJ1-1, is DVKVTQSSRYLVKRTGEKVFLECVQDMDHENMFWYRQDPGLGLRLIYFSYDVKMKEKGDIPEGYSVSREKKERFSLILESASTNQTSMYLCASIGSSVNTEAFFGQGTRLTVV.

The chain employs TRBV6-6 and TRBJ2-3, with 13 bases that match TRBD2. Per germline, CDR1 MNHNY and CDR2 SVGAGI (reference sequence). The J segment lost 4 bases and the V segment lost 5 bases, leaving 9 bases of the junction unmatched. The CDR3 extends over 17 amino acids. The CDR3, as DNA: TGTGCCAGCAGTCCGACTAGCGGGGGGCCACGCGCAGATACGCAGTATTTT. Translation gives CASSPTSGGPRADTQYF.

This clone was recorded a few times. The chain is built from TRBV2 and TRBJ2-1; 8 positions match TRBD1. This CDR3 is built from 11 residues. CDR1 is SNHLY, CDR2 FYNNEI, per germline. V lost 6 bases, J lost 13 bases, and 5 bases stayed unmatched. The CDR3 reads CASSRTGFQFF. The CDR3, as DNA: TGTGCCAGCAGCCGGACAGGGTTTCAGTTCTTC.

The V gene is TRBV5-6, the J gene TRBJ1-5; D call uncertain. The V and J ends lost 2 bases and 8 bases respectively, with 20 bases between them. The CDR3 covers 16 residues. Germline values: CDR1 SGHDT, CDR2 YYEEEE. Here the CDR3 reads CASSFFVSTTSEPQHF. As DNA, the CDR3 is TGTGCCAGCAGCTTTTTCGTATCGACTACCTCGGAGCCCCAGCATTTT. Combining the CDR3 with reference TRBV5-6 and TRBJ1-5 gives the whole variable domain DAGVTQSPTHLIKTRGQQVTLRCSPKSGHDTVSWYQQALGQGPQFIFQYYEEEERQRGNFPDRFSGHQFPNYSSELNVNALLLGDSALYLCASSFFVSTTSEPQHFGDGTRLSIL.

The chain is built from TRBV6-5 and TRBJ2-2, with 8 bases aligning to TRBD2. V lost 4 bases to trimming and J lost 1 base; unmatched junction nucleotides: 5. Germline lookup yields CDR1 MNHEY and CDR2 SVGAGI. The CDR3 has 16 amino acids. The CDR3 coding sequence is TGTGCCAGCAGTTTGATAGCGGGGAGGAACACCGGGGAGCTGTTTTTT. Amino acids: CASSLIAGRNTGELFF.

Only a few counts were recorded for this clone. The chain uses TRBV2 and TRBJ1-1; 9 bases fit TRBD1. The V gene end was trimmed by 1 base and the J gene end by 2 bases; junction bases not matched to a gene: 8. CDR3 length: 17 amino acids. The germline gives CDR1 SNHLY, CDR2 FYNNEI. The CDR3 loop is CASSEGVRTGVNTEAFF. The CDR3 coding sequence is TGTGCCAGCAGTGAAGGGGTCCGGACAGGGGTCAACACTGAAGCTTTCTTT.

The V call is TRBV9, the J call TRBJ2-2; 7 bases align to TRBD1. Germline-derived CDR1 and CDR2 are SGDLS and YYNGEE. The CDR3 is 16 amino acids. The junction had 5 bases not matched to a gene; V was cut back by 2 bases and J by 1 base. The chain's CDR3 is CASSVRTGENTGELFF. In DNA, the CDR3 is TGTGCCAGCAGCGTCCGGACAGGCGAGAACACCGGGGAGCTGTTTTTT.

The V gene is TRBV4-1, the J gene TRBJ1-3, with 7 bases identical to TRBD1. Germline CDR1 is MGHRA and CDR2 is YSYEKL. The CDR3 covers 16 residues. V shed 4 bases, J shed 5 bases, and the junction held 11 bases outside the gene matches. CDR3 region: CASSRQQGTRRNTIYF. CDR3 DNA: TGCGCCAGCAGCCGACAACAGGGGACACGAAGAAACACCATATATTTT.

The CDR3 bases are TGTGCCATCACCCCGGCCAGGGATAACACTGAAGCTTTCTTT. This codes for CAITPARDNTEAFF. The gene calls are TRBV10-3 and TRBJ1-1, with D possibly matching TRBD1 (5 bases). CDR3 length: 14 residues. V was cut by 7 bases and J by 2 bases, with 14 bases left in between. Germline V gene sequence: CDR1 ENHRY, CDR2 SYGVKD.

The gene calls are TRBV3-1 (or the pseudogene TRBV3-2) and TRBJ1-4, with D perhaps matching TRBD1 (5 bases). In germline, CDR1 is LGHDT, CDR2 YNNKEL (reference sequence). The CDR3 runs to 16 residues. V was shortened by 1 base and J by 4 bases, with 13 bases between the two germline ends. CDR3 protein: CASSQVGDSHNEKLFF. The CDR3 DNA reads as TGTGCCAGCAGCCAAGTAGGAGACAGCCATAATGAAAAACTGTTTTTT.

V is TRBV30 and J is TRBJ2-1, with 10 bases that match TRBD2. Per the germline V gene, CDR1 is GTSNPN and CDR2 is SVGIG (reference sequence). V lost 4 bases to trimming and J lost 5 bases; unmatched junction nucleotides: 23. The CDR3 spans 20 residues. The CDR3: CAWIRWIGRVGLAEDNEQFF. For the CDR3, the DNA is TGTGCCTGGATCCGGTGGATCGGCCGAGTCGGACTAGCGGAGGACAATGAGCAGTTCTTC.